These 22 T cell receptor beta chains originate from one sample sequenced in a study of T cell responses to AZD1222 COVID-19 vaccine. Measured with immunoSEQ multiplex PCR; TCRdb has only the in-frame clones, and not every one. The table shows 110,000 to 150,000 clones, with roughly 92% occurring only once. The starting material was peripheral blood, obtained on day 0 of AZD1222 vaccination. The receptor source for this set is an adult in good health.

The chain uses TRBV10-3 and TRBJ1-6; D perhaps matches TRBD1 (5 bases). The germline V gene has CDR1 ENHRY and CDR2 SYGVKD. The V gene lost 0 bases and the J gene lost 6 bases, with 9 bases spanning the gap. The CDR3 sequence is 15 residues long. In DNA, the CDR3 is TGTGCCATCAGTGAGTCCGGGACGGGTAATTCACCCCTCCACTTT. Amino acid sequence: CAISESGTGNSPLHF.

The genes are TRBV20-1 and TRBJ1-1; no clear D. This CDR3 comprises 16 residues. V was cut by 3 bases and J by 1 base, with 18 bases left in between. CDR1 and CDR2 from the germline V gene are DFQATT and SNEGSKA (reference sequence). For the CDR3, the DNA is TGCAGTGCTAGTACATTTATCATTCAGGCGAACACTGAAGCTTTCTTT. Translation gives CSASTFIIQANTEAFF.

The CDR3 is CATQAGPNTGELFF. The CDR3 nucleotides read TGTGCCACCCAGGCAGGGCCGAACACCGGGGAGCTGTTTTTT. V and J are TRBV7-3 and TRBJ2-2; a weak D match, TRBD1 (5 bases). From germline, CDR1 is SGHTA and CDR2 FQGTGA. V dropped 10 bases and J dropped 0 bases, with 12 bases sitting between them. The CDR3 has 14 amino acids.

The rearrangement uses TRBV19 and TRBJ2-3, with D perhaps matching TRBD2 (5 bases). Looked up from germline, CDR1 is LNHDA and CDR2 is SQIVND (reference sequence). The CDR3 runs 15 residues. The V and J ends lost 9 bases and 2 bases respectively, with 18 bases between them. As DNA, the CDR3 is TGTGCCAGCGCCCAAACGAGGGTACACACAGATACGCAGTATTTT. Protein: CASAQTRVHTDTQYF.

This rearrangement joins TRBV18 to TRBJ1-5; 11 nucleotides match TRBD1. CDR3 size: 15 residues. V dropped 1 base and J dropped 5; count of bases not matched to a gene: 1. In germline, CDR1 is KGHSH, CDR2 LQKENI. In DNA form, the CDR3 reads TGTGCCAGCTCACCACGGACAGGGGGCGATCAGCCCCAGCATTTT. Its protein is CASSPRTGGDQPQHF.

The chain carries TRBV19 and TRBJ2-2; 9 bases line up with TRBD1. There are 13 residues in the CDR3. Per germline, CDR1 LNHDA and CDR2 SQIVND (reference sequence). The J segment lost 7 bases and the V segment lost 9 bases, leaving 6 bases of the junction unmatched. The CDR3 reads CASRTGGVGELFF. The CDR3, as DNA: TGTGCCAGCCGAACAGGGGGCGTCGGGGAGCTGTTTTTT.

The chain joins TRBV6-1 to TRBJ1-3; D is perhaps TRBD1 (6 bases). V lost 3 bases and J 3 bases, leaving 12 bases between the germline ends. There are 15 residues in the CDR3. CDR1 is MNHNS, CDR2 SASEGT, per germline. The CDR3 region is CASSEAEGGGNTIYF. CDR3 in DNA: TGTGCCAGCAGTGAGGCGGAGGGGGGTGGAAACACCATATATTTT.

The chain uses TRBV5-5 and TRBJ1-1; 7 nucleotides align to TRBD1. The CDR3 runs 14 residues. V lost 4 bases, J lost 1 base, and 4 bases stayed unmatched. The germline V gene encodes CDR1 SGHKS and CDR2 YYEKEE (reference sequence). CDR3 nucleotides: TGTGCCAGCAGCCTGGGACAGCCGAACACTGAAGCTTTCTTT. It is translated as CASSLGQPNTEAFF.

The V and J genes are TRBV30 and TRBJ2-2; unclear D gene. Trimming left V 0 bases short and J 2 bases short, with 4 bases between. Germline V lookup: CDR1 GTSNPN, CDR2 SVGIG (reference sequence). The CDR3 consists of 13 residues. CDR3 loop: CAWSVVNTGELFF. Written as DNA, the CDR3 is TGTGCCTGGAGTGTAGTAAACACCGGGGAGCTGTTTTTT. The full variable domain, its missing parts supplied by reference TRBV30 and TRBJ2-2, is SQTIHQWPATLVQPVGSPLSLECTVEGTSNPNLYWYRQAAGRGLQLLFYSVGIGQISSEVPQNLSASRPQDRQFILSSKKLLLSDSGFYLCAWSVVNTGELFFGEGSRLTVL.

V is TRBV5-4 and J is TRBJ2-6; D is unresolved. Germline CDR1 and CDR2: SGHNT and YYREEE (reference sequence). Trimming cost V 3 bases and J 0 bases, with 4 bases left between them. There are 14 residues in the CDR3. The chain's CDR3 is CASSSTSGANVLTF. The CDR3 DNA follows: TGTGCCAGCAGCTCGACCTCTGGGGCCAACGTCCTGACTTTC.

This chain joins TRBV10-3 and TRBJ2-2; D remains ambiguous. This CDR3 has 16 amino acids. V was trimmed by 1 base and J by 2 bases, leaving 11 bases between them. The germline V gene encodes CDR1 ENHRY and CDR2 SYGVKD. In DNA, the CDR3 is TGTGCCATCAGTGAGTGGGTGGATCCAAACACCGGGGAGCTGTTTTTT. Protein sequence: CAISEWVDPNTGELFF.

CDR3 nucleotides: TGCAGTGCTAGTTTTCGGGGAGTGGGTAGGACCCAGTACTTC. Translation gives CSASFRGVGRTQYF. The V and J genes are TRBV20-1 and TRBJ2-5; possibly TRBD2 for D (5 bases). Trimming cost V 3 bases and J 7 bases, with 18 bases left between them. Germline CDR1 reads DFQATT; CDR2 reads SNEGSKA (reference sequence). This CDR3 spans 14 amino acids.

This chain joins TRBV5-1 and TRBJ2-7, with D perhaps TRBD1 (6 bases). Germline CDR1 reads SGHRS; CDR2 reads YFSETQ. CDR3 length: 13 amino acids. Trimming took 0 bases from V and 5 from J, leaving 9 bases between them. The CDR3 spells CASSLDREDEQYF. The CDR3 DNA is TGCGCCAGCAGCTTGGACAGGGAAGACGAGCAGTACTTC.

This clone was detected only once. The DNA of the CDR3 is TGCGCCAGCAGAAGGGAAGACTCGGTCCGTGGCTACACCTTC. Translation gives CASRREDSVRGYTF. This chain uses TRBV5-1 with TRBJ1-2; no definite D call. V lost 5 bases to trimming and J lost 7 bases, with 18 bases between them. The CDR3 spans 14 residues. Germline-derived CDR1 and CDR2 are SGHRS and YFSETQ. Full variable domain (remainder filled in from reference TRBV5-1 and TRBJ1-2): KAGVTQTPRYLIKTRGQQVTLSCSPISGHRSVSWYQQTPGQGLQFLFEYFSETQRNKGNFPGRFSGRQFSNSRSEMNVSTLELGDSALYLCASRREDSVRGYTFGSGTRLTVV.

The chain links TRBV7-9 to TRBJ1-3; D unresolved. Germline lookup yields CDR1 SEHNR and CDR2 FQNEAQ (reference sequence). The CDR3 is 12 residues long. Trimming cost V 1 base and J 3 bases, with 1 base left between them. The CDR3 bases are TGTGCCAGCAGCTTAGGTGGAAACACCATATATTTT. Translating gives CASSLGGNTIYF. The variable domain in full, completed from reference TRBV7-9 and TRBJ1-3, reads DTGVSQNPRHKITKRGQNVTFRCDPISEHNRLYWYRQTLGQGPEFLTYFQNEAQLEKSRLLSDRFSAERPKGSFSTLEIQRTEQGDSAMYLCASSLGGNTIYFGEGSWLTVV.

The chain uses TRBV6-5 and TRBJ1-3; a weak D match, TRBD1 (6 bases). Germline V gene data show CDR1 as MNHEY and CDR2 as SVGAGI. CDR3 length: 13 amino acids. V lost 8 bases and J lost 2, with 10 bases in between. DNA for the CDR3: TGTGCCAGCGTACAGGGAACTGGAAACACCATATATTTT. Its translation: CASVQGTGNTIYF.

The chain combines TRBV6-4 with TRBJ2-1, with a tentative D call TRBD2 (6 bases). CDR1 and CDR2 from the germline V gene are MRHNA and SNTAGT. The CDR3 totals 14 residues. V was trimmed by 3 bases and J by 7 bases, leaving 13 bases between them. CDR3 nucleotide sequence: TGTGCCAGCAGTGAGGTGGGAGGTTCGAATGAGCAGTTCTTC. Encoded protein: CASSEVGGSNEQFF.

This chain's CDR3 is CAISGTRDTQYF. CDR3 coding DNA: TGTGCCATCAGTGGAACACGAGATACGCAGTATTTT. The chain couples TRBV10-3 to TRBJ2-3; the D is unclear. This CDR3 is built from 12 residues. Trimming removed 4 bases at V and 5 bases at J, with 7 bases between. CDR1 is ENHRY, CDR2 SYGVKD, per germline.

This chain joins TRBV2 and TRBJ1-5; D remains ambiguous. Germline lookup yields CDR1 SNHLY and CDR2 FYNNEI. The ends were cut back, 8 bases at V and 0 bases at J, with 8 bases in the middle. The CDR3 totals 13 residues. The CDR3 spells CASGQYSNQPQHF. The CDR3 nucleotides read TGTGCCAGCGGCCAGTATAGCAATCAGCCCCAGCATTTT.

The chain couples TRBV10-3 to TRBJ1-6, with D possibly TRBD1 on 5 matching bases. This CDR3 spans 9 amino acids. Germline-derived CDR1 and CDR2 are ENHRY and SYGVKD. The germline V and J ends were trimmed by 7 bases and 17 bases, with 9 bases remaining between them. The DNA for the CDR3 is TGTGCCATCAATGCGGGGGTCCACTTT. This gives the protein CAINAGVHF.

V and J are TRBV6-1 and TRBJ2-7, with D possibly being TRBD2 (5 bases). The CDR3 consists of 14 residues. V was trimmed by 0 bases and J by 1 base, leaving 7 bases between them. CDR1 MNHNS and CDR2 SASEGT come from the germline V gene. This CDR3 reads CASSEAKRSYEQYF. The CDR3 nucleotides are TGTGCCAGCAGTGAAGCAAAGCGGTCCTACGAGCAGTACTTC.

V gene TRBV15 combines with J gene TRBJ2-7; 7 bases are shared with TRBD2. Trimming took 1 base from V and 1 from J; bases not matched to a gene: 4. The length of the CDR3 is 15 residues. CDR1 is LNHNV, CDR2 YYDKDF, per germline (reference sequence). In DNA form, the CDR3 reads TGTGCCACCAGCAGAGCCTGGCGGGAGTCCTACGAGCAGTACTTC. It codes for CATSRAWRESYEQYF.